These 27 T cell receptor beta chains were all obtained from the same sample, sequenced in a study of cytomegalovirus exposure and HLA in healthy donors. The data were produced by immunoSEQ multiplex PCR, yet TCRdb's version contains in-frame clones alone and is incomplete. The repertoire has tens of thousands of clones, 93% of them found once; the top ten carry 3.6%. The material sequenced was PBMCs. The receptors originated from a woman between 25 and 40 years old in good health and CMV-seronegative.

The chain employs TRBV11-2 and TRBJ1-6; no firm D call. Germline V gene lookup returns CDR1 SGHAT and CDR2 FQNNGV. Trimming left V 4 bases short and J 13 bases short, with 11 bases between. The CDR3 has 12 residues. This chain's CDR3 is CASSYSLGPLHF. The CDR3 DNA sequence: TGTGCCAGCAGCTACTCTCTGGGCCCCCTCCACTTT.

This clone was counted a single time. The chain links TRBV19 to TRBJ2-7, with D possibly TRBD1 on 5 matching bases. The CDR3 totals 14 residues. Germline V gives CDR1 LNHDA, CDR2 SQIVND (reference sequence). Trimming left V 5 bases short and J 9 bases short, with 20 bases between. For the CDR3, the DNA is TGTGCCAGTAGTGACGACAGACTTTTCTCTGGGCAGTACTTC. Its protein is CASSDDRLFSGQYF. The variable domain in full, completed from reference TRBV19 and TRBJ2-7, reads DGGITQSPKYLFRKEGQNVTLSCEQNLNHDAMYWYRQDPGQGLRLIYYSQIVNDFQKGDIAEGYSVSREKKESFPLTVTSAQKNPTAFYLCASSDDRLFSGQYFGPGTRLTVT.

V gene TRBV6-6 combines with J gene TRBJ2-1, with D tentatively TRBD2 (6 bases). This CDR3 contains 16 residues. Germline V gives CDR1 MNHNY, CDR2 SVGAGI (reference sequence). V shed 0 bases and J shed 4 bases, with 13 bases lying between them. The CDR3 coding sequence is TGTGCCAGCAGTTACTCGAATCCTCGGGGGTACAATGAGCAGTTCTTC. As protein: CASSYSNPRGYNEQFF.

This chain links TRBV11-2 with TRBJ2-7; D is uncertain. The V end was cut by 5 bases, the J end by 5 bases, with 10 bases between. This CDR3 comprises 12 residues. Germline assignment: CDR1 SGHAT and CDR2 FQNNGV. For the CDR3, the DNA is TGTGCCAGCAGCCCCACGAGCGACGAGCAGTACTTC. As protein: CASSPTSDEQYF. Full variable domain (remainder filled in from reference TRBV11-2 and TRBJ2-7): EAGVAQSPRYKIIEKRQSVAFWCNPISGHATLYWYQQILGQGPKLLIQFQNNGVVDDSQLPKDRFSAERLKGVDSTLKIQPAKLEDSAVYLCASSPTSDEQYFGPGTRLTVT.

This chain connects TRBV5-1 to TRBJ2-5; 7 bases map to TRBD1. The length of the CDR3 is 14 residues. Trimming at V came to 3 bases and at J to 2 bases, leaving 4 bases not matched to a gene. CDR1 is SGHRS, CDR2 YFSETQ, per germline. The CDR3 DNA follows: TGCGCCAGCAGCTCCGGGACAGCTCAAGAGACCCAGTACTTC. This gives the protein CASSSGTAQETQYF.

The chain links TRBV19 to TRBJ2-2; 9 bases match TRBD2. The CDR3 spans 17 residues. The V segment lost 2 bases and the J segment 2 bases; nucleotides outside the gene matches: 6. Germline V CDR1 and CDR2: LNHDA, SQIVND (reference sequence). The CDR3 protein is CASSIRASGVNTGELFF. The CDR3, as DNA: TGTGCCAGTAGTATAAGGGCTAGCGGGGTAAACACCGGGGAGCTGTTTTTT.

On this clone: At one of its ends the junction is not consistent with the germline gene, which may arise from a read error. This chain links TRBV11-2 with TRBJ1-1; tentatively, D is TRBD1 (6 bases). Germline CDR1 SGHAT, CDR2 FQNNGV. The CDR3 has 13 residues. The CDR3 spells CASSQAGDTEAFF. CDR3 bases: TGCGCCAGCAGCCAGGCAGGGGACACTGAAGCTTTCTTT.

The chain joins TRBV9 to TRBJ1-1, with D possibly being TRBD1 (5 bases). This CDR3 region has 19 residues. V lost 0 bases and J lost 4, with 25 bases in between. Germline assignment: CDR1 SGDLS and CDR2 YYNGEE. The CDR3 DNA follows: TGTGCCAGCAGCGTAGAGTCCCCATCTCCGGAAGGGGTGGTCACTGAAGCTTTCTTT. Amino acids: CASSVESPSPEGVVTEAFF.

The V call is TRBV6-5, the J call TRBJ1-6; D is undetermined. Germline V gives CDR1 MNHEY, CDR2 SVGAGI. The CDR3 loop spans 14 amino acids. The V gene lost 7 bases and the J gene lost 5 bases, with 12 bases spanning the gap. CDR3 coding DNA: TGTGCCAGCACCGGGGAGCTAAATAATTCACCCCTCCACTTT. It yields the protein CASTGELNNSPLHF.

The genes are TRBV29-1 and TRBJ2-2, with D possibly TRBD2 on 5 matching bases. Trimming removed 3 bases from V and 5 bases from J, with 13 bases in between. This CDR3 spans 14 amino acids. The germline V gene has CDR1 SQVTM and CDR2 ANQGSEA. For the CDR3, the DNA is TGCAGCGTTGAGTGGGAGACTCAAACCGGGGAGCTGTTTTTT. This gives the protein CSVEWETQTGELFF.

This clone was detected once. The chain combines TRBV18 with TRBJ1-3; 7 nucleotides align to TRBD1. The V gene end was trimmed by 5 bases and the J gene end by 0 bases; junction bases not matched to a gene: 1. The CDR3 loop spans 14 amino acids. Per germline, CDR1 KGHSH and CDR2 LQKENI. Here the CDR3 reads CASSGTDSGNTIYF. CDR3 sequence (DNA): TGTGCCAGCTCAGGGACAGACTCTGGAAACACCATATATTTT. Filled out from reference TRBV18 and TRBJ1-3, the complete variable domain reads NAGVMQNPRHLVRRRGQEARLRCSPMKGHSHVYWYRQLPEEGLKFMVYLQKENIIDESGMPKERFSAEFPKEGPSILRIQQVVRGDSAAYFCASSGTDSGNTIYFGEGSWLTVV.

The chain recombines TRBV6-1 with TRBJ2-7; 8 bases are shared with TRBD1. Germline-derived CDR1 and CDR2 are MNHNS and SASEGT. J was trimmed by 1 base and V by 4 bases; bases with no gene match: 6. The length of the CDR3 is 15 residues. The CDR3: CASSVDQGASYEQYF. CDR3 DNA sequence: TGTGCCAGCAGTGTGGATCAGGGGGCTTCCTACGAGCAGTACTTC.

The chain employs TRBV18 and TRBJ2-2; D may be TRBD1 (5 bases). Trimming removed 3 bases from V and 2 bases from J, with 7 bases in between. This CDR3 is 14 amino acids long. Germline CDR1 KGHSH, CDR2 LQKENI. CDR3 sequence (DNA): TGTGCCAGCTCACCTCAGGGTAACACCGGGGAGCTGTTTTTT. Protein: CASSPQGNTGELFF. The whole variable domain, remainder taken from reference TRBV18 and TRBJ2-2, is NAGVMQNPRHLVRRRGQEARLRCSPMKGHSHVYWYRQLPEEGLKFMVYLQKENIIDESGMPKERFSAEFPKEGPSILRIQQVVRGDSAAYFCASSPQGNTGELFFGEGSRLTVL.

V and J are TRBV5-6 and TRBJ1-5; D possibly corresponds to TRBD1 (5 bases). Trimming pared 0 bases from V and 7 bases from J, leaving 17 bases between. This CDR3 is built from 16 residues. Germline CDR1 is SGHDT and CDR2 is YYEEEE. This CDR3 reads CASSLGRGEGGQPQHF. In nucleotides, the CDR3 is TGTGCCAGCAGCTTGGGACGGGGCGAGGGAGGACAGCCCCAGCATTTT.

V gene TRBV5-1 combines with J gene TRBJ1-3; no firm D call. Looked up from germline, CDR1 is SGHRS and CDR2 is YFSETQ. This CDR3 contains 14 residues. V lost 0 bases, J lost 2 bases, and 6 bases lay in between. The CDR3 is CASSLDAAGNTIYF. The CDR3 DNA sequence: TGCGCCAGCAGCTTGGATGCAGCTGGAAACACCATATATTTT.

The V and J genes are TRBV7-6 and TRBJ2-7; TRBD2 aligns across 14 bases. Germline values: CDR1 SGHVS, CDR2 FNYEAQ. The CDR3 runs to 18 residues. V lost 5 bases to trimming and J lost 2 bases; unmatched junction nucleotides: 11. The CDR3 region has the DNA TGTGCCAGCAGCCTTGGACTAGCGGGAGGTGGTTTCACCTACGAGCAGTACTTC. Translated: CASSLGLAGGGFTYEQYF.

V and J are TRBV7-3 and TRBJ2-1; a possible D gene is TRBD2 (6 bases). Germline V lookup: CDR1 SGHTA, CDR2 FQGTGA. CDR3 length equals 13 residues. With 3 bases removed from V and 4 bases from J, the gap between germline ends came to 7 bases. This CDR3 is CASSFSGYNEQFF. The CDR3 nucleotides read TGTGCCAGCAGCTTTAGCGGATACAATGAGCAGTTCTTC.

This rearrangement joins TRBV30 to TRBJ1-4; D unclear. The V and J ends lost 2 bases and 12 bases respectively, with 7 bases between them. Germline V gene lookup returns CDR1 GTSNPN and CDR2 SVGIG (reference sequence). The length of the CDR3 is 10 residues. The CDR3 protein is CAWSKSELFF. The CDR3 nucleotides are TGTGCCTGGAGTAAATCGGAACTGTTTTTT.

The CDR3: CASSISENTEAFF. The CDR3 DNA follows: TGTGCCAGCAGTATCAGTGAGAACACTGAAGCTTTCTTT. The chain recombines TRBV6-5 with TRBJ1-1; the D is unclear. V was pared by 5 bases and J by 1 base, with 8 bases between. This CDR3 has 13 residues. The germline V gene encodes CDR1 MNHEY and CDR2 SVGAGI.

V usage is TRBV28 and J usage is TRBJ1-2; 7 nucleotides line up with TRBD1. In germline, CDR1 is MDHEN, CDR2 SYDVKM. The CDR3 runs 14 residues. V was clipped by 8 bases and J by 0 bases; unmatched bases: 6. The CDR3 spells CASPDRRTNYGYTF. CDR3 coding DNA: TGTGCCAGCCCGGACAGGAGGACTAACTATGGCTACACCTTC.

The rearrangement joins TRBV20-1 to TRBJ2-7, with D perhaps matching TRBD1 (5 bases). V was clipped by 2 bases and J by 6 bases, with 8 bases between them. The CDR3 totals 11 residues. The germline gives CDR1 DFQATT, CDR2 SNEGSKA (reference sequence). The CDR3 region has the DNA TGCAGTGCTAGAAGGGGTTCCGAGCAGTACTTC. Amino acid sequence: CSARRGSEQYF.

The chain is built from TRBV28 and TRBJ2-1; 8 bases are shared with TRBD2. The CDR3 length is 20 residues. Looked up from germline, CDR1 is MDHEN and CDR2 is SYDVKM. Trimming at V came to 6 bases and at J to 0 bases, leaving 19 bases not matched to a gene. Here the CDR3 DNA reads TGTGCCAGCAGCCCTCCTCGGGGGGGGGCCTCCTTGACCTCCTACAATGAGCAGTTCTTC. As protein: CASSPPRGGASLTSYNEQFF.

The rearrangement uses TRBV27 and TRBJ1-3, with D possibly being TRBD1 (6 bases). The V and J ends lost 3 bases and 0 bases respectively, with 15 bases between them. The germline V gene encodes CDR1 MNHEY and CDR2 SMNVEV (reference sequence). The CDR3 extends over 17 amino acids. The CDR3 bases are TGTGCCAGCAGTTTGGGGGCAGGGCCTAGCTCTGGAAACACCATATATTTT. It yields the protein CASSLGAGPSSGNTIYF.

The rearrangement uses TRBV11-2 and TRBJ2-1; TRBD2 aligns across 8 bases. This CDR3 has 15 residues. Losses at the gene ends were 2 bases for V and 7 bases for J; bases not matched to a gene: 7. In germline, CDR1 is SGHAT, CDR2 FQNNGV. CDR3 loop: CASSLSSGSLNEQFF. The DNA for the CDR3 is TGTGCCAGCAGCTTATCGAGCGGGAGTTTAAATGAGCAGTTCTTC.

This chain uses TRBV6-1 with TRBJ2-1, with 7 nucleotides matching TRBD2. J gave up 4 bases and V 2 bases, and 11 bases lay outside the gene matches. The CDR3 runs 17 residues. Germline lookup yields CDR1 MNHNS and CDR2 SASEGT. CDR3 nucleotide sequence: TGTGCCAGCAGTGAAACTTGGGGGGAGGGTACGTACAATGAGCAGTTCTTC. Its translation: CASSETWGEGTYNEQFF.

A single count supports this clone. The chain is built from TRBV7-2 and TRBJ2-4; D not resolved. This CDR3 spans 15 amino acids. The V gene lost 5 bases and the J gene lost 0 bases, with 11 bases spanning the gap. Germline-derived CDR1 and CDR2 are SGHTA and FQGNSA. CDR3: CASSDRRVAKNIQYF. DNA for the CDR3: TGTGCCAGCAGCGACCGCCGGGTAGCCAAAAACATTCAGTACTTC.

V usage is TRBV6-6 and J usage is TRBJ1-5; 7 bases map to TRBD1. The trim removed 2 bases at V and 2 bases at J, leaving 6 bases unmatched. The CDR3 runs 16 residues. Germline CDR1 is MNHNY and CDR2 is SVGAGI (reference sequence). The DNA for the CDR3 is TGTGCCAGCAGTTACCTACAGGGGACACGCAATCAGCCCCAGCATTTT. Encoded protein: CASSYLQGTRNQPQHF.